A few counts support the clone carrying this T cell receptor (beta chain). Its target is unknown. This sample was taken from a study of cytomegalovirus exposure and HLA in healthy donors. Whole-study findings and limits: Analysis was carried out at a later point, and it linked a missense DCLRE1C variant to TCR beta V- and J-gene trimming. Some highly shared sequence variants likely arose as a pipeline artifact.

This PCR relied on a set of 60 Vbeta primers and 13 Jbeta primers. Data came from immunoSEQ multiplex PCR; TCRdb stores just in-frame clones and leaves some out. In the table there are under 200,000 clones, about three quarters of which are singletons. The CDR3 consists of 13 residues. Sequencing used PBMCs. The chain employs TRBV21-1 and TRBJ2-7; TRBD1 reflects the table's D call only, with no check against the DNA. TRBV21-1 is assigned pseudogene status. The receptor was isolated from a woman aged 35 to 49 in good health and CMV-seronegative. The DNA of the CDR3 is TGTGCCCTTAACCGGGACAGCTCCTACGAGCAGTACTTC. Protein product: CALNRDSSYEQYF.